This TCR beta chain derives from a study of T cells in women clearing cervical HPV infection. Study-level background: For cases, blood was sampled a median approximately 150 days after lesion detection, interquartile range roughly 80 to 230 days.

Comment on this clone: What it recognizes is unknown. The read ends 3 residues before the CDR3 terminus; that terminus is restored from the germline J gene.

This CDR3 has 12 amino acids. Trimming left V 4 bases short and J 6 bases short, with 9 bases between. CDR1 SGHDT and CDR2 YYEEEE come from the germline V gene. The method was immunoSEQ multiplex PCR; TCRdb's version includes in-frame clones alone and lacks a portion of them. Its table records approximately 35,000 clones. Study-wide points: A classifier using richness and V gene abundances reached an AUC of approximately 0.8.

The chain is built from TRBV5-6 and TRBJ2-3; D remains unclear. This TCR derives from a woman aged 18-70 years with a cervical HPV16 infection that either progressed to CIN3+ or cleared (not recorded which). Sequencing was performed on blood buffy coat. The CDR3 DNA, read in part, is TGTGCCAGCAGCCTAGGCCACGATACG. Translation gives CASSLGHDT. The whole CDR3 is CASSLGHDTQYF.